This TCR beta chain was found in a study of OX40 agonist ivuxolimab in advanced cancers. Looking at the study overall: Administration of intravenous ivuxolimab to patients occurred every 2 weeks at 0.01 to 10 mg/kg. Of mixed ages from about 23 to 90 and averaging approximately 60 years, the group was 65% to 85% male.

The protocol was immunoSEQ multiplex PCR, while the TCRdb copy is restricted to in-frame clones and leaves out a portion. The table lists fewer than 30,000 clones, 82% of them singletons. This clone is termed medium-sized (0.01 to 0.1%). There are 13 residues in the CDR3. From germline, CDR1 is ENHRY and CDR2 SYGVKD. Trimming shortened V by 0 bases and J by 2 bases, and 5 bases separated the two germline ends. This clonotype was sampled from an adult with an advanced solid tumor such as melanoma, head and neck, liver or kidney cancer. The specimen comprised CD4+ or CD8+ T cells sorted from blood, sampled in a trial of the OX40 agonist ivuxolimab. The chain has TRBV10-3 and TRBJ2-7, with D perhaps matching TRBD2 (5 bases). CDR3 loop: CAISESGAYEQYF. As DNA, the CDR3 is TGTGCCATCAGTGAGTCCGGGGCCTACGAGCAGTACTTC.